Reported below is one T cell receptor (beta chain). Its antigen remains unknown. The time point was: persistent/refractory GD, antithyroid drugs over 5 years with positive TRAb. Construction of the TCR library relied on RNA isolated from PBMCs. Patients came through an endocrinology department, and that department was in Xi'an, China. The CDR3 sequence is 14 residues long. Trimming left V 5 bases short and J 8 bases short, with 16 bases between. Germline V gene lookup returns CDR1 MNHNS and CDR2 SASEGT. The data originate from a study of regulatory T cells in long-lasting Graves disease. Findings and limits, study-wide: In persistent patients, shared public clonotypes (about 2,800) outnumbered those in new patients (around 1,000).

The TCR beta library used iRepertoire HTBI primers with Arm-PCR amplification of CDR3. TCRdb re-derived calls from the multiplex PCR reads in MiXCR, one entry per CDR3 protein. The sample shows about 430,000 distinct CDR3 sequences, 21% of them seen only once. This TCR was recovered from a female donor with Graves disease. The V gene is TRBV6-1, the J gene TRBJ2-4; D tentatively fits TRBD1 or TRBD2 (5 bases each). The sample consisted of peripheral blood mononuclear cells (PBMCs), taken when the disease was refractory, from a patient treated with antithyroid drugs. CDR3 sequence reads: CASSHRGRKDIQYF. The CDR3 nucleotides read TGTGCCAGCAGTCACCGGGGCAGGAAAGACATTCAGTACTTC.